Reported below is one T cell receptor (beta chain). These data belong to a study of blood T cell repertoires in COVID-19. Background on the study: Specimens from acute and convalescent COVID-19 originated in the United States, Italy and Spain. PBMCs, B-cell-depleted T cells, or T cells were the source of the cDNA or gDNA that made up the material.

As processed by the authors: Amplifying reference gene primers gave estimates of nucleated cell counts. Here immunoSEQ multiplex PCR was the method, and the copy in TCRdb shows in-frame clones only, minus some. V and J calls and clone size come straight from that table; D and trimming were deduced from the DNA. The sample has around 140,000 clones; 85% to 90% are singletons. The specimen sequenced was peripheral blood. This TCR was recovered from a man aged 50 to 59 with active COVID-19.

CDR3 amino acids: CASSLTFSYEQYF. The CDR3 nucleotides are TGTGCCAGCAGCCTGACATTCTCCTACGAGCAGTACTTC. V and J are TRBV6-5 and TRBJ2-7; D is uncertain. The CDR3 runs 13 residues. The ends were cut back, 6 bases at V and 0 bases at J, with 9 bases in the middle. CDR1 MNHEY and CDR2 SVGAGI come from the germline V gene.